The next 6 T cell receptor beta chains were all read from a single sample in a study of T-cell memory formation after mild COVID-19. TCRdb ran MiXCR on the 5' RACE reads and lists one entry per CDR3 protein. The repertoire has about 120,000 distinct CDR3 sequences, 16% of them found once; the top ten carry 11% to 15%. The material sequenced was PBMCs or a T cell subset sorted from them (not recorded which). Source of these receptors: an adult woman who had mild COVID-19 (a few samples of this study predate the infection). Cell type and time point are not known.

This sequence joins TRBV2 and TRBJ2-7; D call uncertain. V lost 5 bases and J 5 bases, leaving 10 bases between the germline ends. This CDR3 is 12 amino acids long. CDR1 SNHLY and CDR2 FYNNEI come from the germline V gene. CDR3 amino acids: CASSNGPHEQYF. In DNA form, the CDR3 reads TGTGCCAGCAGTAACGGACCCCACGAGCAGTACTTC.

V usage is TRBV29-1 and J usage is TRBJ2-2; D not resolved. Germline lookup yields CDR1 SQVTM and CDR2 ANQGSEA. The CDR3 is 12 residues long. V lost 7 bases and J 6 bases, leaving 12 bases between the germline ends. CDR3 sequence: CSAKWGPGELFF. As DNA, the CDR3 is TGCAGCGCTAAATGGGGTCCCGGGGAGCTGTTTTTT.

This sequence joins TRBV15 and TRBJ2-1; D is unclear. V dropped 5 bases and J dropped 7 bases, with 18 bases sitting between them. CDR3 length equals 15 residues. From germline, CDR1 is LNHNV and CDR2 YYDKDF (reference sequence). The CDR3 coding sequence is TGTGCCACCAGCCAAGGTCGGACCTCGCGAAATGAGCAGTTCTTC. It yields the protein CATSQGRTSRNEQFF.

The CDR3 nucleotides read TGCAGCGTTGAGGGATCTAGCGGGAGCTCCTACGAGCAGTACTTC. Its translation is CSVEGSSGSSYEQYF. The rearrangement links TRBV29-1 to TRBJ2-7, with 10 bases aligning to TRBD2. V lost 3 bases, J lost 0 bases, and 5 bases stayed unmatched. CDR3 size: 15 residues. Germline lookup yields CDR1 SQVTM and CDR2 ANQGSEA.

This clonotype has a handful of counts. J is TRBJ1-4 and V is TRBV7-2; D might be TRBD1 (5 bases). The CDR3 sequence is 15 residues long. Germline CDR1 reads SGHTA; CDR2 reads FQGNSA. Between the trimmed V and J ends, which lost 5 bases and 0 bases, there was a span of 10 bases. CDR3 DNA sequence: TGTGCCAGCAGCCCAGGGACCGCAACTAATGAAAAACTGTTTTTT. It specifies CASSPGTATNEKLFF.

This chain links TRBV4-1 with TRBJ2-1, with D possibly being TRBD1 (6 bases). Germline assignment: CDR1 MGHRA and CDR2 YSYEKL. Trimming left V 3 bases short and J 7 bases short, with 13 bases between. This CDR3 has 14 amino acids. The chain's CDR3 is CASSQASRGNEQFF. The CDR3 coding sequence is TGCGCCAGCAGCCAGGCTAGTAGGGGGAATGAGCAGTTCTTC.